A single sample is the source of the 17 T cell receptor beta chains below, sequenced in a study of blood T cell repertoires in COVID-19. Using immunoSEQ multiplex PCR, the repertoire was profiled, and TCRdb retains in-frame clones only, with some absent. This table holds 150,000 to 200,000 clones, about 80% found once. Specimen: peripheral blood. These TCRs come from a human donor with acute or convalescent COVID-19. The donor label of this sample is uncertain.

The V gene is TRBV9, the J gene TRBJ1-1; D unclear. Per the germline V gene, CDR1 is SGDLS and CDR2 is YYNGEE. The CDR3 has 13 residues. Trimming pared 7 bases from V and 5 bases from J, leaving 15 bases between. CDR3 loop: CASRAPGGTEAFF. In DNA form, the CDR3 reads TGTGCCAGCCGCGCTCCAGGAGGGACTGAAGCTTTCTTT.

The rearrangement uses TRBV19 and TRBJ2-7; 14 nucleotides line up with TRBD2. The CDR3 extends over 15 amino acids. The trim removed 5 bases at V and 5 bases at J, leaving 5 bases unmatched. Germline CDR1 is LNHDA and CDR2 is SQIVND (reference sequence). The CDR3 nucleotides are TGTGCCAGTAGTGGACTAGCGGGAGGTAACAACGAGCAGTACTTC. Translating gives CASSGLAGGNNEQYF.

V usage is TRBV27 and J usage is TRBJ2-7, with TRBD1 matching 8 bases. V trimming: 2 bases; J trimming: 3 bases; junction bases outside the gene matches: 6. The V gene's germline CDR1 is MNHEY and CDR2 SMNVEV (reference sequence). This CDR3 contains 15 residues. The DNA of the CDR3 is TGTGCCAGCAGTTTAGGCCCAGGGGGCATCTACGAGCAGTACTTC. Translated: CASSLGPGGIYEQYF.

The chain couples TRBV7-8 to TRBJ1-5; 7 nucleotides match TRBD1. The junction had 7 bases not matched to a gene; V was cut back by 5 bases and J by 6 bases. Germline assignment: CDR1 SGHVS and CDR2 FQNEAQ. The CDR3 runs 14 residues. The CDR3 DNA reads as TGTGCCAGCAGCCCACAGGGGACGGGTCAGCCCCAGCATTTT. Translating gives CASSPQGTGQPQHF.

This chain uses TRBV2 with TRBJ2-5; tentative D call: TRBD1 (5 bases). This CDR3 has 13 residues. CDR1 and CDR2 from the germline V gene are SNHLY and FYNNEI. Trimming removed 8 bases from V and 0 bases from J, with 10 bases in between. The CDR3 sequence: CASETGYQETQYF. CDR3 bases: TGTGCCAGCGAAACAGGATACCAAGAGACCCAGTACTTC.

V is TRBV3-1 (or the pseudogene TRBV3-2) and J is TRBJ2-2; no firm D call. V lost 6 bases and J 4 bases, leaving 18 bases between the germline ends. Germline CDR1 and CDR2: LGHDT and YNNKEL (reference sequence). The length of the CDR3 is 16 residues. The CDR3 DNA is TGTGCCAGCAGTCTTCGAAGTAGCTCGACCACCGGGGAGCTGTTTTTT. Protein sequence: CASSLRSSSTTGELFF.

The J gene is TRBJ2-1, the V gene TRBV28; TRBD2 agrees at 7 bases. The ends lost 2 bases at V and 6 bases at J; junction bases unmatched: 4. Germline-derived CDR1 and CDR2 are MDHEN and SYDVKM. This CDR3 is built from 14 residues. CDR3 residues: CASSLAGEGNEQFF. In DNA, the CDR3 is TGTGCCAGCAGTTTAGCGGGAGAAGGCAATGAGCAGTTCTTC.

The rearrangement uses TRBV7-3 and TRBJ2-3; D remains ambiguous. Trimming took 5 bases from V and 1 from J, leaving 13 bases between them. The CDR3 sequence is 15 residues long. Germline CDR1 is SGHTA and CDR2 is FQGTGA. The CDR3 here is CASSAYSPGTDTQYF. The DNA of the CDR3 is TGTGCCAGCAGCGCCTATAGCCCCGGCACAGATACGCAGTATTTT.

The CDR3 DNA reads as TGTGCCAGCAGCGCCAACCCCGGTAGGTCTAGCGGGAGGGCTGTCTCCTACAATGAGCAGTTCTTC. Its protein is CASSANPGRSSGRAVSYNEQFF. V is TRBV9 and J is TRBJ2-1; TRBD2 matches 12 bases. This CDR3 comprises 22 residues. Germline V gene sequence: CDR1 SGDLS, CDR2 YYNGEE. J lost 0 bases, V lost 3 bases, and 19 bases had no gene match.

The chain joins TRBV19 to TRBJ1-2; 9 bases align to TRBD1. The CDR3 loop spans 14 amino acids. The germline CDR1 and CDR2 sequences are LNHDA and SQIVND (reference sequence). V was pared by 5 bases and J by 7 bases, with 8 bases of the junction left unmatched. CDR3 DNA sequence: TGTGCCAGTAGTTCTCCGGGACAGGGTTTTGGCTACACCTTC. It is translated as CASSSPGQGFGYTF.

The chain uses TRBV28 and TRBJ1-1; D gene ambiguous. CDR1 is MDHEN and CDR2 is SYDVKM in the germline V gene. Trimming left V 2 bases short and J 1 base short, with 11 bases between. The CDR3 consists of 15 residues. The CDR3 loop is CASSLIGSGNTEAFF. The CDR3 DNA is TGTGCCAGCAGTTTAATCGGGTCGGGGAACACTGAAGCTTTCTTT.

V and J are TRBV2 and TRBJ2-3; 10 nucleotides align to TRBD1. The germline V gene encodes CDR1 SNHLY and CDR2 FYNNEI. With 2 bases clipped from V and 7 bases from J, the junction kept 6 bases outside the gene matches. The CDR3 loop spans 15 amino acids. CDR3 sequence (DNA): TGTGCCAGCAGTGAATCAGGACAGGGGGGTAATACGCAGTATTTT. Its translation: CASSESGQGGNTQYF.

This chain joins TRBV7-3 and TRBJ2-3; D may be TRBD2 (5 bases). The germline V gene has CDR1 SGHTA and CDR2 FQGTGA. This CDR3 region has 13 residues. Trimming removed 4 bases from V and 3 bases from J, with 8 bases in between. This chain's CDR3 is CASSSPGTDTQYF. CDR3 coding DNA: TGTGCCAGCAGCTCTCCGGGGACAGATACGCAGTATTTT.

V gene TRBV5-1 combines with J gene TRBJ2-7, with D possibly matching TRBD2 (5 bases). This CDR3 contains 13 residues. V shed 0 bases and J shed 3 bases, with 7 bases lying between them. CDR1 SGHRS and CDR2 YFSETQ come from the germline V gene. DNA for the CDR3: TGCGCCAGCAGCTTGGACGGGGACTACGAGCAGTACTTC. This translates into CASSLDGDYEQYF. The full variable domain, its missing parts supplied by reference TRBV5-1 and TRBJ2-7, is KAGVTQTPRYLIKTRGQQVTLSCSPISGHRSVSWYQQTPGQGLQFLFEYFSETQRNKGNFPGRFSGRQFSNSRSEMNVSTLELGDSALYLCASSLDGDYEQYFGPGTRLTVT.

The V and J genes are TRBV25-1 and TRBJ1-1; no reliable D call. This CDR3 has 11 residues. V lost 2 bases, J lost 6 bases, and 4 bases lay in between. Germline values: CDR1 MGHDK, CDR2 SYGVNS. The CDR3 sequence: CASSEQAEAFF. The CDR3 bases are TGTGCCAGCAGTGAACAGGCTGAAGCTTTCTTT. The full variable domain, completed using reference TRBV25-1 and TRBJ1-1, is EADIYQTPRYLVIGTGKKITLECSQTMGHDKMYWYQQDPGMELHLIHYSYGVNSTEKGDLSSESTVSRIRTEHFPLTLESARPSHTSQYLCASSEQAEAFFGQGTRLTVV.

The rearrangement links TRBV19 to TRBJ1-2; 10 bases match TRBD1. The CDR3 consists of 17 residues. Germline V gene lookup returns CDR1 LNHDA and CDR2 SQIVND (reference sequence). V gave up 5 bases and J gave up 4 bases; unmatched junction bases: 13. CDR3 coding DNA: TGTGCCAGTAGTGCCAGGACAGGGGGAGGGACGGGCTATGGCTACACCTTC. This gives the protein CASSARTGGGTGYGYTF.

This chain links TRBV6-1 with TRBJ2-1, with a possible D match to TRBD2 (7 bases). Trimming removed 2 bases at V and 2 bases at J, with 16 bases between. Germline V gene data show CDR1 as MNHNS and CDR2 as SASEGT. This CDR3 contains 17 residues. The DNA of the CDR3 is TGTGCCAGCAGTGAAAGGGGGGGGGCAGATCCCTACAATGAGCAGTTCTTC. It is translated as CASSERGGADPYNEQFF.